Below, 9 T cell receptor beta chains from the same sample are listed, as sequenced in a study of T cell repertoires in cytomegalovirus infection. These receptors have no known antigen. TCRdb itself ran the reads through MiXCR, one entry per CDR3 protein. The profile shows about 920,000 distinct CDR3 sequences, about 33% of them singletons. Sequenced here: cultured CD8+ T cells from PBMCs, sampled from culture after CMV antigen stimulation. These receptors were obtained from a human donor in good health (CMV status not recorded). Some clones in this sample may be carry-over from other donors' samples.

This rearrangement joins TRBV3-1 to TRBJ1-2; no definite D call. V was clipped by 2 bases and J by 3 bases, with 7 bases between them. Germline V lookup: CDR1 LGHDT, CDR2 YNNKEL (reference sequence). This CDR3 has 13 amino acids. DNA of the CDR3: TGTGCCAGCAGCCAACCGGATGACTATGGCTACACCTTC. Amino acids: CASSQPDDYGYTF.

Comment on this clonotype: The conserved final phenylalanine or tryptophan is absent from the CDR3, which likely points to a read error. This chain joins TRBV9 and TRBJ2-5, with 7 nucleotides matching TRBD1. The V gene's germline CDR1 is SGDLS and CDR2 YYNGEE. V gave up 1 base and J gave up 7 bases; unmatched junction bases: 7. The CDR3 loop spans 14 amino acids. DNA of the CDR3: TGTGCCAGCAGCGTATTCGACAGGACAGGGACCCAGTACTCC. It specifies CASSVFDRTGTQYS.

The chain carries TRBV7-6 and TRBJ2-1; no reliable D call. Per germline, CDR1 SGHVS and CDR2 FNYEAQ. The germline V and J ends were trimmed by 4 bases and 9 bases, with 13 bases remaining between them. The CDR3 is 13 amino acids. CDR3 loop: CASSSSVNGEQFF. CDR3 DNA: TGTGCCAGCAGCTCGTCGGTTAACGGTGAGCAGTTCTTC.

This clonotype has a handful of counts. The chain has TRBV12-5 and TRBJ1-5; D is undetermined. Trimming removed 3 bases from V and 10 bases from J, with 13 bases in between. The length of the CDR3 is 13 residues. The germline V gene has CDR1 LGHNT and CDR2 FRNRAP. DNA for the CDR3: TGTGCTAGTGGTTTTGGGCCTACCTCCCCCCAGCATTTT. It codes for CASGFGPTSPQHF. The whole variable domain, remainder taken from reference TRBV12-5 and TRBJ1-5, is DARVTQTPRHKVTEMGQEVTMRCQPILGHNTVFWYRQTMMQGLELLAYFRNRAPLDDSGMPKDRFSAEMPDATLATLKIQPSEPRDSAVYFCASGFGPTSPQHFGDGTRLSIL.

V gene TRBV7-9 combines with J gene TRBJ1-3, with unresolved D. CDR1 SEHNR and CDR2 FQNEAQ come from the germline V gene (reference sequence). Trimming left V 5 bases short and J 8 bases short, with 16 bases between. The CDR3 is 14 amino acids. The CDR3 region is CASSTNGPLDTIYF. Written as DNA, the CDR3 is TGTGCCAGCAGCACTAACGGCCCTCTGGACACCATATATTTT.

This clonotype has only a few counts. This chain uses TRBV12-3 or TRBV12-4 with TRBJ2-5; 7 nucleotides line up with TRBD2. V was pared by 6 bases and J by 3 bases, with 4 bases of the junction left unmatched. The CDR3 runs 13 residues. This CDR3 is CASRSLAEETQYF. The CDR3 DNA is TGTGCCAGCAGAAGTCTAGCGGAAGAGACCCAGTACTTC.

This clonotype was seen many times. V and J are TRBV7-9 and TRBJ1-2; 10 bases agree with TRBD1. The germline V gene has CDR1 SEHNR and CDR2 FQNEAQ (reference sequence). The CDR3 spans 15 residues. With V trimmed by 5 bases and J by 8 bases, 11 bases remained unmatched. The CDR3 is CASSPSTGGVRGYTF. The CDR3 region has the DNA TGTGCCAGCAGCCCCTCGACAGGGGGCGTTAGGGGCTACACCTTC.

The genes are TRBV6-6 and TRBJ2-7; 10 bases match TRBD1. Germline loops: CDR1 MNHNY, CDR2 SVGAGI (reference sequence). V dropped 6 bases and J dropped 3; count of bases not matched to a gene: 8. This CDR3 contains 15 residues. CDR3 DNA sequence: TGTGCCAGCAGACGGGACAGGGGAAGGGACTACGAGCAGTACGTC. It is translated as CASRRDRGRDYEQYV.

This clonotype appeared a few times. The V gene is TRBV27, the J gene TRBJ1-5; D ambiguous. Germline loops: CDR1 MNHEY, CDR2 SMNVEV (reference sequence). The CDR3 consists of 13 residues. Trimming stripped 3 bases from V and 5 bases from J, with 8 bases between. The CDR3 protein is CASSFGVDQPQHF. The CDR3 region has the DNA TGTGCCAGCAGTTTTGGTGTGGATCAGCCCCAGCATTTT.